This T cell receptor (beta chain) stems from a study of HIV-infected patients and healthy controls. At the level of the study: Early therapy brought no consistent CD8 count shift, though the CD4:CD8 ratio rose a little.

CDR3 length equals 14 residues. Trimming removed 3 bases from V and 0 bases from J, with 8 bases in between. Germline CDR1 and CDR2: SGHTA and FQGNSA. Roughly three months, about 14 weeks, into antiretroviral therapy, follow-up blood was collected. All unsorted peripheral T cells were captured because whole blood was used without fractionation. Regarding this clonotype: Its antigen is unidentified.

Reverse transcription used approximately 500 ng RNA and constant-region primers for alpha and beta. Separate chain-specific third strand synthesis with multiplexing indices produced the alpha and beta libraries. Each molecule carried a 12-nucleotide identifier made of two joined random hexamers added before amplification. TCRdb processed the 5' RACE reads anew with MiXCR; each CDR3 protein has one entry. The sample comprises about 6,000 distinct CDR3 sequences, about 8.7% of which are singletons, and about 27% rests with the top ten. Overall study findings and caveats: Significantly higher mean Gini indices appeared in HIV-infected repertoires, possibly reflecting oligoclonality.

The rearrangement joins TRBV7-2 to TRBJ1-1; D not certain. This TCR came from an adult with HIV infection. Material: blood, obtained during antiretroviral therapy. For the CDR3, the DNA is TGTGCCAGCAGCTTGTCAGGCGTGAACACTGAAGCTTTCTTT. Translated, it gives CASSLSGVNTEAFF.